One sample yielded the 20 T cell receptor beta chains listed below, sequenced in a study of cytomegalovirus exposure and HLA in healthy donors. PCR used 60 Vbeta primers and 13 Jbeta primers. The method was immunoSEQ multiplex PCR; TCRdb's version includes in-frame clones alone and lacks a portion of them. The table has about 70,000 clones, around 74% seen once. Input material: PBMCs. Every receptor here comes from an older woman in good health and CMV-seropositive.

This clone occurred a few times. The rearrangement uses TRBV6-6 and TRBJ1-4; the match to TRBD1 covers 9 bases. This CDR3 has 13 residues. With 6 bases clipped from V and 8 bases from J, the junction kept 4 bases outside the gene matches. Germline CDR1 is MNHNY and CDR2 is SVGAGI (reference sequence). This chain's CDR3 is CASRGTGLEKLFF. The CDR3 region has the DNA TGTGCCAGCAGGGGGACAGGGTTAGAAAAACTGTTTTTT.

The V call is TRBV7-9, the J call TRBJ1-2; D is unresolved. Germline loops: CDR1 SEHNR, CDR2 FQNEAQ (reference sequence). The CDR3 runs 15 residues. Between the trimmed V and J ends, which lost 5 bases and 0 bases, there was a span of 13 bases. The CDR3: CASSPSAVTNYGYTF. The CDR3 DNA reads TGTGCCAGCAGCCCCAGTGCAGTGACTAACTATGGCTACACCTTC.

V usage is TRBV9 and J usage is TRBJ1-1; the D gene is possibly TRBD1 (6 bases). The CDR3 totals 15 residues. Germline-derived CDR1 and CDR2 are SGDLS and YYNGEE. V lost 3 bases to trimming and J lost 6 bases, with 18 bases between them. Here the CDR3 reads CASSGPGAGGAEAFF. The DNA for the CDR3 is TGTGCCAGCAGCGGACCGGGGGCGGGGGGCGCTGAAGCTTTCTTT.

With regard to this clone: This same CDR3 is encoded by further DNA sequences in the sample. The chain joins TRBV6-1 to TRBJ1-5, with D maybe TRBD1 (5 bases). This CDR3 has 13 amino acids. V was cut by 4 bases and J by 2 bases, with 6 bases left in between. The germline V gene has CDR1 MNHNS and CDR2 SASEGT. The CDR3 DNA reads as TGTGCCAGCAGTGTGACAGGCAATCAGCCCCAGCATTTT. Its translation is CASSVTGNQPQHF.

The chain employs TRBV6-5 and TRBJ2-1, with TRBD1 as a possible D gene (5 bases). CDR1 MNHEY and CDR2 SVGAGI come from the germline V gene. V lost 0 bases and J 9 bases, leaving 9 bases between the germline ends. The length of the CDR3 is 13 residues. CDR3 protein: CASSYSWGTEQFF. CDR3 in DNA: TGTGCCAGCAGTTACTCTTGGGGCACTGAGCAGTTCTTC.

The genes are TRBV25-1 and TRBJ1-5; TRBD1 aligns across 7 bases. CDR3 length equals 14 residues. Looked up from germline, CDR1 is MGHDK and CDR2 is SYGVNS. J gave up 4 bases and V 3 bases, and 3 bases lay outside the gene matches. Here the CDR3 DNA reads TGTGCCAGCAGTGAGAACAGGGGTAATCAGCCCCAGCATTTT. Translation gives CASSENRGNQPQHF.

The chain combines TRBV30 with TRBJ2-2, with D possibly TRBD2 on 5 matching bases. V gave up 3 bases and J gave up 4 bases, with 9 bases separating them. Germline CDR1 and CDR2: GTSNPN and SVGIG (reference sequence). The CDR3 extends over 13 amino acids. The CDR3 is CAWRDAGTGELFF. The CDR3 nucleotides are TGTGCCTGGAGGGATGCGGGCACCGGGGAGCTGTTTTTT.

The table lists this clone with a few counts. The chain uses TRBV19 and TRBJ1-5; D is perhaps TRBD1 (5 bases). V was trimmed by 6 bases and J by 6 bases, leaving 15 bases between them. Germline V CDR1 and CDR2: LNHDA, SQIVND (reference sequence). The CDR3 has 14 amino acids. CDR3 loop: CASSVDSKFQPQHF. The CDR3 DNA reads TGTGCCAGTAGCGTCGACAGCAAGTTTCAGCCCCAGCATTTT.

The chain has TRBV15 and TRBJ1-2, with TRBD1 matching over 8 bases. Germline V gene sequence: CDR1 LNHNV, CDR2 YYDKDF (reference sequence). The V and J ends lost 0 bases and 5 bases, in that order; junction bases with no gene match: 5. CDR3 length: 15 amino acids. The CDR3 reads CATSRDRDRLYGYTF. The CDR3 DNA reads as TGTGCCACCAGCAGAGATAGGGACAGGCTGTATGGCTACACCTTC.

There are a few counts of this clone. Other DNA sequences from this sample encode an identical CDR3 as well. The CDR3 nucleotides are TGTGCCAGCAGCTTGGTACAGAATGAAAAACTGTTTTTT. It is translated as CASSLVQNEKLFF. The V and J genes are TRBV5-6 and TRBJ1-4; no reliable D call. This CDR3 is built from 13 residues. Trimming stripped 0 bases from V and 5 bases from J, with 5 bases between. From germline, CDR1 is SGHDT and CDR2 YYEEEE.

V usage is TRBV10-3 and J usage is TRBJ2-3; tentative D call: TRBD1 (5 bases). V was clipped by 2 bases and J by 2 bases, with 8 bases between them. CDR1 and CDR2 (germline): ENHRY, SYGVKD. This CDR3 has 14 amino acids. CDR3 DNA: TGTGCCATCAGTGAGAATGGGGCCACAGATACGCAGTATTTT. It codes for CAISENGATDTQYF.

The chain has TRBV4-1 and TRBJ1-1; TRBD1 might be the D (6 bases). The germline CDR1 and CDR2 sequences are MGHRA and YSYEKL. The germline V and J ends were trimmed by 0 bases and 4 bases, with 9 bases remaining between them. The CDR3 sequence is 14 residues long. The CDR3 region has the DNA TGCGCCAGCAGCCAAGACAGGGGAGCCACTGAAGCTTTCTTT. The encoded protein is CASSQDRGATEAFF.

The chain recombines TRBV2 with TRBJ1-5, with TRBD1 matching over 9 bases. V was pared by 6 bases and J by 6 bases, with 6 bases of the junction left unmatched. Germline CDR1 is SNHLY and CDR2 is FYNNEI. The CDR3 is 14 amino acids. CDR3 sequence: CASRGQGGGQPQHF. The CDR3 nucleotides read TGTGCCAGCAGGGGACAGGGAGGAGGTCAGCCCCAGCATTTT.

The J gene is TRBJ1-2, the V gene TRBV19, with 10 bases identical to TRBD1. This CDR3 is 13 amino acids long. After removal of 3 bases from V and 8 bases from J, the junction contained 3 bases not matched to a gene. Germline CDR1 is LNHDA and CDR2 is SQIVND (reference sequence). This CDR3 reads CASSMTGGDGYTF. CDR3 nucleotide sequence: TGTGCCAGTAGTATGACAGGGGGCGACGGCTACACCTTC.

The CDR3 DNA sequence: TGTGCCAGCTCACTGGGACAGGGGAACACTGAAGCTTTCTTT. This gives the protein CASSLGQGNTEAFF. The chain recombines TRBV18 with TRBJ1-1, with 9 bases fitting TRBD1. The CDR3 is 14 amino acids. V shed 4 bases, J shed 1 base, and the junction held 1 base outside the gene matches. CDR1 is KGHSH and CDR2 is LQKENI in the germline V gene.

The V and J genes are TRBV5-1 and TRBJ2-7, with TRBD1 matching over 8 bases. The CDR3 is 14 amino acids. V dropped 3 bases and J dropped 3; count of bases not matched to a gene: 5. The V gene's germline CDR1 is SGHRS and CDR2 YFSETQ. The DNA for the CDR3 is TGCGCCAGCAGCTCCCAGGGGGCCGGCTACGAGCAGTACTTC. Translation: CASSSQGAGYEQYF.

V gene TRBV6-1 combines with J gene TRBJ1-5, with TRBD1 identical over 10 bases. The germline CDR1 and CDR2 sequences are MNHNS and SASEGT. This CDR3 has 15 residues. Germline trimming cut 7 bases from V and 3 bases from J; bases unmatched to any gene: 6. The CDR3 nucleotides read TGTGCCAGCACCTGGACAGGGGGGTTCAATCAGCCCCAGCATTTT. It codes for CASTWTGGFNQPQHF.

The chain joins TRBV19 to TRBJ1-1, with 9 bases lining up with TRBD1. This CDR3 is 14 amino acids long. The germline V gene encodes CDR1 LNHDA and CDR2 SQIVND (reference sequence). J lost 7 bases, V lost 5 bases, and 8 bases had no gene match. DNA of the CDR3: TGTGCCAGTAGTCTCACAGGGGGCGGCGGTGAAGCTTTCTTT. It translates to CASSLTGGGGEAFF.

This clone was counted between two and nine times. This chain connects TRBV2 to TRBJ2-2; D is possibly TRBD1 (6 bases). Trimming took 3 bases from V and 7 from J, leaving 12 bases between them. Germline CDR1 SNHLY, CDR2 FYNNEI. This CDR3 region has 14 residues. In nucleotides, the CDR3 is TGTGCCAGCAGTGAGGACAGAAATTACGGGGAGCTGTTTTTT. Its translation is CASSEDRNYGELFF.

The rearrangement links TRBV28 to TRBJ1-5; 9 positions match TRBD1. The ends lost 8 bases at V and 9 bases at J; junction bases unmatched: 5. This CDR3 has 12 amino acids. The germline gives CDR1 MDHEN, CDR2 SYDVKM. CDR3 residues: CASRQGGWPQHF. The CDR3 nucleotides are TGTGCCAGCCGACAGGGGGGGTGGCCCCAGCATTTT.